The entry below describes one TCR beta chain. This entry comes from a study of early stage breast cancer tumors. Libraries were prepared by immunoSEQ multiplex PCR; TCRdb keeps only in-frame clonotypes and omits some of them. Here the sample spans 65,000 to 75,000 clones, more than 70% being singletons. Germline lookup yields CDR1 MNHEY and CDR2 SMNVEV (reference sequence). Deletions cut 4 bases from V and 6 bases from J, with 6 bases between. There are 11 residues in the CDR3. The chain joins TRBV27 to TRBJ1-2; D is ambiguous. This receptor was taken from a person in their forties with breast cancer. Sequenced input: blood. CDR3 bases: TGTGCCAGCAGTTCTGAGAATGGCTACACCTTC. Residues: CASSSENGYTF.